The 6 T cell receptor beta chains given below trace back to one sample, sequenced in a study of STAT5B mutations in CD4+ large granular lymphocyte leukemia. The assay was immunoSEQ multiplex PCR, and TCRdb's table has in-frame clones only and misses some. The table has about 40,000 clones, approximately 84% seen once. The sequencing sample was made of CD4+ T cells from blood buffy coats. The origin of the receptors is a human donor in good health.

This clone is a singleton in its sample. The genes are TRBV4-2 and TRBJ1-5; no clear D gene. There are 16 residues in the CDR3. Germline CDR1 reads LGHNA; CDR2 reads YNFKEQ. The ends were cut back, 0 bases at V and 6 bases at J, with 15 bases in the middle. The CDR3 DNA reads as TGTGCCAGCAGCCAAGATAGGGCGGCCGGTAGTCAGCCCCAGCATTTT. It yields the protein CASSQDRAAGSQPQHF.

The rearrangement uses TRBV5-4 and TRBJ2-1; TRBD2 aligns across 10 bases. V shed 4 bases, J shed 0 bases, and the junction held 1 base outside the gene matches. Germline CDR1 is SGHNT and CDR2 is YYREEE (reference sequence). CDR3 length: 15 residues. CDR3 bases: TGTGCCAGCAGCCCTAGCGGGAGCTCCTACAATGAGCAGTTCTTC. Its translation: CASSPSGSSYNEQFF.

The J gene is TRBJ1-2, the V gene TRBV4-1; 7 bases line up with TRBD1. Germline V CDR1 and CDR2: MGHRA, YSYEKL. The V segment lost 1 base and the J segment 4 bases; nucleotides outside the gene matches: 9. The CDR3 loop spans 16 amino acids. CDR3 in amino acids: CASSQALTGEAYGYTF. CDR3 DNA: TGCGCCAGCAGCCAAGCCCTAACAGGGGAGGCCTATGGCTACACCTTC.

The V gene is TRBV7-6, the J gene TRBJ1-2; D is unclear. From germline, CDR1 is SGHVS and CDR2 FNYEAQ. V dropped 5 bases and J dropped 2 bases, with 12 bases sitting between them. The CDR3 is made up of 14 amino acids. The CDR3 is CASSAGPSNYGYTF. The CDR3, as DNA: TGTGCCAGCAGCGCCGGACCGTCCAACTATGGCTACACCTTC.

J is TRBJ1-2 and V is TRBV9; D gene ambiguous. The CDR3 has 15 amino acids. Trimming left V 0 bases short and J 6 bases short, with 15 bases between. Looked up from germline, CDR1 is SGDLS and CDR2 is YYNGEE. The CDR3, as DNA: TGTGCCAGCAGCGTAGGGGTTGATAGGGCTCATGGCTACACCTTC. Residues: CASSVGVDRAHGYTF.

The gene calls are TRBV7-8 and TRBJ2-2; perhaps D is TRBD1 or TRBD2 (5 bases each). This CDR3 region has 13 residues. CDR1 and CDR2 (germline): SGHVS, FQNEAQ. V lost 5 bases and J lost 6, with 10 bases in between. DNA of the CDR3: TGTGCCAGCAGCCTGGGGGAGCCCGGGGAGCTGTTTTTT. Its protein is CASSLGEPGELFF.